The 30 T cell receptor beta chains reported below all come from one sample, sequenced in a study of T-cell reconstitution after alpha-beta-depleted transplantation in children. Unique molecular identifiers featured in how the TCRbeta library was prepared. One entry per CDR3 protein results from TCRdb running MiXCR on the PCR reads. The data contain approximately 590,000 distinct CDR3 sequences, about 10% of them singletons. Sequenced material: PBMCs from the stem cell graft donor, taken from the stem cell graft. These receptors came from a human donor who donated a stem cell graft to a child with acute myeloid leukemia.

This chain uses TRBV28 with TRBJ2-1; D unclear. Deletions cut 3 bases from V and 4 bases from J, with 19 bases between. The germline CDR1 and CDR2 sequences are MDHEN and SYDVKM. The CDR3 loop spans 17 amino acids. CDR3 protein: CASSFFSNKVLYNEQFF. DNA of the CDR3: TGTGCCAGCAGTTTTTTCAGTAATAAAGTCCTGTACAATGAGCAGTTCTTC.

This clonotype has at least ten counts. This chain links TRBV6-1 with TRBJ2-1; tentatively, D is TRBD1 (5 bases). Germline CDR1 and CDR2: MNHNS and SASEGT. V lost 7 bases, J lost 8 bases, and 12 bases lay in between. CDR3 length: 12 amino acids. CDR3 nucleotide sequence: TGTGCCAGCACATTTAGGGGCGATGAGCAGTTCTTC. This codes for CASTFRGDEQFF.

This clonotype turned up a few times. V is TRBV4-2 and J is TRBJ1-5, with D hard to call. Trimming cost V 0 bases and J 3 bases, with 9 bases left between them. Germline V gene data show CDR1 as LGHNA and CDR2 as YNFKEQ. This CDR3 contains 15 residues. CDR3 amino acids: CASSQDQTLNQPQHF. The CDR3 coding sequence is TGTGCCAGCAGCCAAGATCAGACACTCAATCAGCCCCAGCATTTT.

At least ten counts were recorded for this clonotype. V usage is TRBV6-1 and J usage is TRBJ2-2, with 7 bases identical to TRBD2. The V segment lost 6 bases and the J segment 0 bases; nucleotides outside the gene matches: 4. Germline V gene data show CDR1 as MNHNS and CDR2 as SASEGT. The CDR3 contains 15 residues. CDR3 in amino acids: CASRVLASNTGELFF. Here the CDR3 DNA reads TGTGCCAGCAGGGTACTAGCGTCGAACACCGGGGAGCTGTTTTTT.

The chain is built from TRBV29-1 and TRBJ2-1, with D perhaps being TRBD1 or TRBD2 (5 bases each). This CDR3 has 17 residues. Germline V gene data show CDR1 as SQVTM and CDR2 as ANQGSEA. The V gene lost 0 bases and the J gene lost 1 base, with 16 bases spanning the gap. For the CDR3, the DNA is TGCAGCGTTGAAGATCGTGCTGTGGGACCATCCTACAATGAGCAGTTCTTC. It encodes CSVEDRAVGPSYNEQFF.

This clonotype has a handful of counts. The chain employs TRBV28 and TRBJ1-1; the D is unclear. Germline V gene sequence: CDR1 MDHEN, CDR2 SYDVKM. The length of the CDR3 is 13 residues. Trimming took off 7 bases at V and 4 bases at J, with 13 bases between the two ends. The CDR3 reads CASNVWTFTEAFF. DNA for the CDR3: TGTGCCAGCAATGTTTGGACGTTCACTGAAGCTTTCTTT.

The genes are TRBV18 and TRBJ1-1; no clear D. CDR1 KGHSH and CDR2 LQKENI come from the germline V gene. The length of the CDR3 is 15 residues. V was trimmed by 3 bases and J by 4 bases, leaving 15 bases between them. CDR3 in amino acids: CASSPVDLAGTEAFF. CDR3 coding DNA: TGTGCCAGCTCACCGGTAGACCTGGCTGGCACTGAAGCTTTCTTT.

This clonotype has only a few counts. As DNA, the CDR3 is TGCAGCGTTGGGGGGATGGGGGCCGAGCAGTACTTC. Amino acid sequence: CSVGGMGAEQYF. This sequence joins TRBV29-1 and TRBJ2-7; D may be TRBD1 (6 bases). The V and J ends lost 4 bases and 6 bases respectively, with 13 bases between them. Germline V gives CDR1 SQVTM, CDR2 ANQGSEA. The CDR3 sequence is 12 residues long.

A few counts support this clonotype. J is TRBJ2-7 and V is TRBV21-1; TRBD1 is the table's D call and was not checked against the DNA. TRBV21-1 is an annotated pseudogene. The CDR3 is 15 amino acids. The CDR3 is CASSNDPRSSYEQYF. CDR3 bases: TGTGCCAGCAGCAACGACCCCCGAAGCTCCTACGAGCAGTACTTC.

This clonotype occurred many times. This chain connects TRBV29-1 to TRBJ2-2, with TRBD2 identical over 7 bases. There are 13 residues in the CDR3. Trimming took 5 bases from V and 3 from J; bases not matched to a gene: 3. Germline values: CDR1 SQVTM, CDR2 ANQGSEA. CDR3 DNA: TGCAGCGTTCGGGGGGTTGACACCGGGGAGCTGTTTTTT. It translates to CSVRGVDTGELFF.

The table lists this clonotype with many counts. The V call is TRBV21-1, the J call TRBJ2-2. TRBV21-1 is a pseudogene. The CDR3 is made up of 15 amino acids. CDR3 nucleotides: TGTGCCAGCAGCAAACAACGGGTCGGATCGCGGGAGCTGTTTTTT. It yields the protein CASSKQRVGSRELFF.

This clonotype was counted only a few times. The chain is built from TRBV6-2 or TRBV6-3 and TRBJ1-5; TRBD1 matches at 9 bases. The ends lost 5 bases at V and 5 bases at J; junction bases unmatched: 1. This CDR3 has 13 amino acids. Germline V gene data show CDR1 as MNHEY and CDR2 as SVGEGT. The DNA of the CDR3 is TGTGCCAGCAGTACAGGGGGCCATCAGCCCCAGCATTTT. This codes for CASSTGGHQPQHF.

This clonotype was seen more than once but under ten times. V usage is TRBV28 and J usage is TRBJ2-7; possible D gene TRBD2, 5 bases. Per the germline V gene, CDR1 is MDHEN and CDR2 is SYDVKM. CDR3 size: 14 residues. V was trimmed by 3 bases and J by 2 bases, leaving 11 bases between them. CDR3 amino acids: CASSFAGPAYEQYF. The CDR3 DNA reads TGTGCCAGCAGTTTCGCGGGTCCCGCCTACGAGCAGTACTTC.

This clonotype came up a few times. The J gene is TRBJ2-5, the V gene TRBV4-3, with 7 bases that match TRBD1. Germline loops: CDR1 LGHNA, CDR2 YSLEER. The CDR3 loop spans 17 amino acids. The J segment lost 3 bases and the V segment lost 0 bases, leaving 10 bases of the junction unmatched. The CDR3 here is CASSQEFEADREETQYF. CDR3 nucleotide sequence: TGCGCCAGCAGCCAAGAGTTTGAGGCTGACAGGGAAGAGACCCAGTACTTC.

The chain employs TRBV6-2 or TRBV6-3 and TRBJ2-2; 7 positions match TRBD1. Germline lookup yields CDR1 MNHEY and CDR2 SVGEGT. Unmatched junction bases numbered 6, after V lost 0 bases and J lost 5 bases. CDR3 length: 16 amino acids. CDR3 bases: TGTGCCAGCAGTTACTCGGCAGGGGGAACGACCGGGGAGCTGTTTTTT. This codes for CASSYSAGGTTGELFF.

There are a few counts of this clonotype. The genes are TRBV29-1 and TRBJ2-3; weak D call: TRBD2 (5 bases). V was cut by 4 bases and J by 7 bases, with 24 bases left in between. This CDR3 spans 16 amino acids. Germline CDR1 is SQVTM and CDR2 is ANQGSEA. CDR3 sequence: CSVGTRSGRHMNTQYF. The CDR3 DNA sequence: TGCAGCGTTGGGACTCGGAGCGGACGGCACATGAATACGCAGTATTTT.

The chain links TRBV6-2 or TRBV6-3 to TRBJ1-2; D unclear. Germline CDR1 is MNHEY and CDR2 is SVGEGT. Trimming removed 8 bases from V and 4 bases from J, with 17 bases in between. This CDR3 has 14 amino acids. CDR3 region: CASDTRTLGYGYTF. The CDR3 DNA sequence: TGTGCCAGCGATACCAGGACTTTAGGCTATGGCTACACCTTC.

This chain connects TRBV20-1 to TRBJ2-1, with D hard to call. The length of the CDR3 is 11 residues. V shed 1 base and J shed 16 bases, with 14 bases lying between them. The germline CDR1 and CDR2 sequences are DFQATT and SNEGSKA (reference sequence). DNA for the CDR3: TGCAGTGCTAGAGTTTTCGAATGGGATTTCTTC. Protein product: CSARVFEWDFF.

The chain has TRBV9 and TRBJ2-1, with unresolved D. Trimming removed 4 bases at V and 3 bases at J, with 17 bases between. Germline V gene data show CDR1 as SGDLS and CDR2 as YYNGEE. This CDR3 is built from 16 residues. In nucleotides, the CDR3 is TGTGCCAGCAGCCCCTCCAGGAGCACATTCTACAATGAGCAGTTCTTC. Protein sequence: CASSPSRSTFYNEQFF. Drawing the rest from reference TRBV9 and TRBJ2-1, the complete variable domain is DSGVTQTPKHLITATGQRVTLRCSPRSGDLSVYWYQQSLDQGLQFLIQYYNGEERAKGNILERFSAQQFPDLHSELNLSSLELGDSALYFCASSPSRSTFYNEQFFGPGTRLTVL.

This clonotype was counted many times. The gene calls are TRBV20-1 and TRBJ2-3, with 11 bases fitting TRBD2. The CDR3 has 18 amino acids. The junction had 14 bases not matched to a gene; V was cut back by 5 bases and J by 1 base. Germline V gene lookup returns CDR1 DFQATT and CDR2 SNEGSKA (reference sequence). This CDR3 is CSAGRVVAGGRGTDTQYF. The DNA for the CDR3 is TGCAGTGCTGGGAGAGTAGTAGCGGGAGGGCGTGGCACAGATACGCAGTATTTT.

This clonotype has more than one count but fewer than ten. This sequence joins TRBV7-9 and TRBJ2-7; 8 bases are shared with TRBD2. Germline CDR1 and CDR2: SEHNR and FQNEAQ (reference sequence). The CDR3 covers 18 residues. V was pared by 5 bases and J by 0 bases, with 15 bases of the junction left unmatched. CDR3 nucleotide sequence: TGTGCCAGCAGCCCCGCCGCGGGGGGCGGACCCCTCTCCTACGAGCAGTACTTC. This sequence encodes CASSPAAGGGPLSYEQYF.

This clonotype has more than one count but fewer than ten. The DNA of the CDR3 is TGTGCCAGCAGCTGGGGGGGGGTGAATGAGCAGTTCTTC. Amino acids: CASSWGGVNEQFF. The V and J genes are TRBV11-2 and TRBJ2-1, with 7 bases lining up with TRBD2. The CDR3 is made up of 13 amino acids. The trim removed 4 bases at V and 7 bases at J, leaving 4 bases unmatched. The germline gives CDR1 SGHAT, CDR2 FQNNGV.

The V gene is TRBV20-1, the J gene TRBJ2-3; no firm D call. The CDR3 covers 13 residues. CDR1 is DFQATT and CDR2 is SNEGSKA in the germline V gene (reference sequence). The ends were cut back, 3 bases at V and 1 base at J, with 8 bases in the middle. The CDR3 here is CSARFAGTDTQYF. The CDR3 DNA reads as TGCAGTGCTAGGTTTGCGGGCACAGATACGCAGTATTTT.

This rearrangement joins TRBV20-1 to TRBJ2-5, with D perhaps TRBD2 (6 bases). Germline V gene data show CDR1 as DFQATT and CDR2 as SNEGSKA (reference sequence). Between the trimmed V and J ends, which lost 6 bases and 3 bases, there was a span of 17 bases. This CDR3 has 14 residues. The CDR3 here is CSATGSGTEETQYF. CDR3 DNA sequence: TGCAGTGCCACCGGCTCCGGGACTGAAGAGACCCAGTACTTC.

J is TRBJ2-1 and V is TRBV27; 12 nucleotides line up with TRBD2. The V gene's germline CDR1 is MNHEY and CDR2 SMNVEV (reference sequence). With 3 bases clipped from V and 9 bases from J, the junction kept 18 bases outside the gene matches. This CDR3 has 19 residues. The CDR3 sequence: CASSFRSGTSGWGAPEQFF. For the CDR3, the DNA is TGTGCCAGCAGTTTTCGATCTGGGACTAGCGGGTGGGGAGCCCCTGAGCAGTTCTTC.

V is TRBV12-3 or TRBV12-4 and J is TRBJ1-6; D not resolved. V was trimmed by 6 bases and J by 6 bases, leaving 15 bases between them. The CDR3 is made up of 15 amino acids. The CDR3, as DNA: TGTGCCAGCAGCCCCCGGGGAATCAGTAATTCACCCCTCCACTTT. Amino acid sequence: CASSPRGISNSPLHF.

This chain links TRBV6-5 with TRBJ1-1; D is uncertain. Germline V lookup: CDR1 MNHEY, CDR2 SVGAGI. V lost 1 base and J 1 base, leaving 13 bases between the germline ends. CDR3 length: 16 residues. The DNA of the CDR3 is TGTGCCAGCAGTTACTATCCCGGGTCCCCGAACACTGAAGCTTTCTTT. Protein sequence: CASSYYPGSPNTEAFF.

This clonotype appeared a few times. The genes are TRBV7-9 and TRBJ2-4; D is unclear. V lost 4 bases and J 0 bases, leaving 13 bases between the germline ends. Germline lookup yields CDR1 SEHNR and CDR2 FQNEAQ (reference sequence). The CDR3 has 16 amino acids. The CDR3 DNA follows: TGTGCCAGCAGCTCCCTTGTTGGTTCAGCCAAAAACATTCAGTACTTC. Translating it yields CASSSLVGSAKNIQYF.

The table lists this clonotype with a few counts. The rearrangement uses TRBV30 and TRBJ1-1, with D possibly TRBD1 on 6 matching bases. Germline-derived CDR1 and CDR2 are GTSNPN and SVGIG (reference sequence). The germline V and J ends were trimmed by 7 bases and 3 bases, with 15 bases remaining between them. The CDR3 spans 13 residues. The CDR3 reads CASNGAGDTEAFF. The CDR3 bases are TGTGCCTCAAACGGGGCAGGGGACACTGAAGCTTTCTTT.

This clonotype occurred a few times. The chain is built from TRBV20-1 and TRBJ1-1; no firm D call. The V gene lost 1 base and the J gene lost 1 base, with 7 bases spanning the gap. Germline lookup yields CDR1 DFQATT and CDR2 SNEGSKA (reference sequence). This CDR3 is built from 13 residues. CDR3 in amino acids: CSARVWENTEAFF. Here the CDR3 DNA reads TGCAGTGCTAGAGTCTGGGAGAACACTGAAGCTTTCTTT.